Reported below is one T cell receptor (beta chain). The data derive from a study of cytomegalovirus exposure and HLA in healthy donors. The CDR3 has 13 residues. Germline lookup yields CDR1 SGDLS and CDR2 YYNGEE. Trimming took off 4 bases at V and 2 bases at J, with 8 bases between the two ends. Profiling relied on immunoSEQ multiplex PCR, and the TCRdb table lists in-frame clones only, not all of them. The repertoire has 100,000 to 150,000 clones, 80% to 90% of them found once; the top ten carry around 1.1%. This clonotype was sampled from a woman younger than 35 in good health and CMV-seronegative. The sequenced sample consisted of PBMCs. The chain joins TRBV9 to TRBJ2-3; perhaps TRBD1 as D (5 bases). The CDR3 DNA is TGTGCCAGCAGCCGGACAAACACAGATACGCAGTATTTT. Amino acid sequence: CASSRTNTDTQYF. The complete variable domain, with remaining parts taken from reference TRBV9 and TRBJ2-3, reads DSGVTQTPKHLITATGQRVTLRCSPRSGDLSVYWYQQSLDQGLQFLIQYYNGEERAKGNILERFSAQQFPDLHSELNLSSLELGDSALYFCASSRTNTDTQYFGPGTRLTVL.